The 9 T cell receptor beta chains listed next were all sequenced from one sample in a study of PD-L1 blockade in urothelial cancer. Assay used: immunoSEQ multiplex PCR; TCRdb lists only in-frame clones, some missing. The table has under 100,000 clones, around 80% seen once. Here the sequenced sample was PBMCs, taken around atezolizumab (anti-PD-L1) treatment. Receptors originate from a man between 65 and 85 years old with urothelial cancer.

The chain joins TRBV28 to TRBJ2-2; D is ambiguous. From germline, CDR1 is MDHEN and CDR2 SYDVKM. V lost 3 bases to trimming and J lost 7 bases, with 6 bases between them. This CDR3 has 12 amino acids. In DNA, the CDR3 is TGTGCCAGCAGTTTTGGAGACGGGGAGCTGTTTTTT. This encodes CASSFGDGELFF. The entire variable domain, with the rest obtained from reference TRBV28 and TRBJ2-2, is as follows: DVKVTQSSRYLVKRTGEKVFLECVQDMDHENMFWYRQDPGLGLRLIYFSYDVKMKEKGDIPEGYSVSREKKERFSLILESASTNQTSMYLCASSFGDGELFFGEGSRLTVL.

The genes are TRBV5-8 and TRBJ1-5; D unclear. Germline CDR1 SGHTS, CDR2 YDEGEE. There are 13 residues in the CDR3. V lost 4 bases, J lost 6 bases, and 11 bases lay in between. The CDR3 sequence is CASSLTVSQPQHF. The DNA for the CDR3 is TGTGCCAGCAGCCTGACTGTCAGTCAGCCCCAGCATTTT.

CDR3 coding DNA: TGTGCCAGCAGTTTAAATTGGCGGGACGGCTACAATGAGCAGTTCTTC. Residues: CASSLNWRDGYNEQFF. This chain connects TRBV27 to TRBJ2-1; tentatively, D is TRBD2 (6 bases). This CDR3 is built from 16 residues. Trimming pared 2 bases from V and 3 bases from J, leaving 14 bases between. In germline, CDR1 is MNHEY, CDR2 SMNVEV (reference sequence).

A note on this clone: The junction departs from germline at one end; a sequencing error may be responsible. The chain links TRBV6-5 to TRBJ2-1; 7 bases line up with TRBD2. The CDR3 runs to 15 residues. CDR1 is MNHEY and CDR2 is SVGAGI in the germline V gene. The CDR3 DNA is TGTGCCAGCAGAGTTTATAGCGGGTCCTGCAATGAGCAGTTCTTC. Encoded protein: CASRVYSGSCNEQFF.

This chain connects TRBV10-3 to TRBJ2-5, with D unresolved. Trimming took 10 bases from V and 4 from J, leaving 10 bases between them. Germline V lookup: CDR1 ENHRY, CDR2 SYGVKD. This CDR3 region has 11 residues. The CDR3 coding sequence is TGTGCCACCAGAAATATAGAGACCCAGTACTTC. This codes for CATRNIETQYF.

The chain links TRBV29-1 to TRBJ2-1; 10 nucleotides align to TRBD1. Germline V CDR1 and CDR2: SQVTM, ANQGSEA. The CDR3 consists of 13 residues. V lost 6 bases to trimming and J lost 9 bases; unmatched junction nucleotides: 8. CDR3 sequence: CSVSTGGFGEQFF. DNA for the CDR3: TGCAGCGTATCGACAGGGGGCTTTGGTGAGCAGTTCTTC.

The rearrangement uses TRBV7-8 and TRBJ2-5; the match to TRBD1 covers 9 bases. The CDR3 is made up of 14 amino acids. With V trimmed by 4 bases and J by 3 bases, 3 bases remained unmatched. The V gene's germline CDR1 is SGHVS and CDR2 FQNEAQ. DNA of the CDR3: TGTGCCAGCAGCTCCCGGGACAGGGAAGAGACCCAGTACTTC. Translating gives CASSSRDREETQYF. Using reference TRBV7-8 and TRBJ2-5 for the parts outside the CDR3, the full variable domain is GAGVSQSPRYKVAKRGQDVALRCDPISGHVSLFWYQQALGQGPEFLTYFQNEAQLDKSGLPSDRFFAERPEGSVSTLKIQRTQQEDSAVYLCASSSRDREETQYFGPGTRLLVL.

The chain joins TRBV7-2 to TRBJ2-7; D is ambiguous. Trimming pared 0 bases from V and 4 bases from J, leaving 7 bases between. Germline loops: CDR1 SGHTA, CDR2 FQGNSA. CDR3 size: 13 residues. For the CDR3, the DNA is TGTGCCAGCAGCTTAGCGAGTGATTACGAGCAGTACTTC. Amino acid sequence: CASSLASDYEQYF.

This clone was seen just once. The rearrangement joins TRBV29-1 to TRBJ1-2; weak D call: TRBD1 (5 bases). The CDR3 loop spans 13 amino acids. V lost 6 bases and J lost 3, with 14 bases in between. CDR1 SQVTM and CDR2 ANQGSEA come from the germline V gene. The chain's CDR3 is CSVRAGVDYGYTF. The CDR3 nucleotides are TGCAGCGTCAGGGCCGGCGTGGACTATGGCTACACCTTC.